Following are 32 T cell receptor beta chains from one sample sequenced in a study of shared clonotypes between healthy human individuals (dated by TCRdb to 2020 to 2021). Libraries were constructed by the immunoSEQ multiplex PCR assay. The source is immuneACCESS, and TCRdb retained only in-frame sequences with V and J called. Part of the clones is not carried over; for the studies checked, unresolved V genes explain less than half of this, and the remainder is unexplained. The sample table holds about 480,000 clones, of which about 80% were seen once. In total, the top ten clones hold about 12% of the sample. The material sequenced was PBMCs. These TCRs come from a woman aged 40 to 50 in good health. Some clones in this sample may be carry-over from other donors' samples.

The chain combines TRBV7-8 with TRBJ1-5, with D perhaps TRBD1 (6 bases). Trimming removed 5 bases from V and 2 bases from J, with 22 bases in between. CDR3 length: 18 amino acids. The germline V gene encodes CDR1 SGHVS and CDR2 FQNEAQ. This CDR3 reads CASSPIYGGAFGNQPQHF. CDR3 in DNA: TGTGCCAGCAGCCCGATTTATGGGGGCGCTTTCGGCAATCAGCCCCAGCATTTT.

The chain uses TRBV2 and TRBJ1-3; 9 nucleotides agree with TRBD1. The germline CDR1 and CDR2 sequences are SNHLY and FYNNEI. The CDR3 covers 16 residues. The V gene end was trimmed by 3 bases and the J gene end by 3 bases; junction bases not matched to a gene: 6. Written as DNA, the CDR3 is TGTGCCAGCAGTGATCAACAGGGGGCCGTTGGAAACACCATATATTTT. Protein: CASSDQQGAVGNTIYF.

The chain employs TRBV27 and TRBJ2-1, with 9 bases matching TRBD2. The CDR3 length is 16 residues. The V segment lost 3 bases and the J segment 2 bases; nucleotides outside the gene matches: 5. CDR1 and CDR2 (germline): MNHEY, SMNVEV (reference sequence). The CDR3 DNA is TGTGCCAGCAGTTTCTTGCGGGAGGGTCCCTACAATGAGCAGTTCTTC. This sequence encodes CASSFLREGPYNEQFF.

Worth noting for this clone: This may come from a read error, since a much larger clone is one base off. The same CDR3 arises from other DNA sequences in this sample as well. V gene TRBV2 combines with J gene TRBJ2-1; D remains unclear. This CDR3 comprises 13 residues. The V and J ends lost 1 base and 2 bases respectively, with 3 bases between them. Germline V gene sequence: CDR1 SNHLY, CDR2 FYNNEI. CDR3 nucleotide sequence: TGTGCCAGCAGTGAAGAGGCCTACAATGAGCAGTTCTTC. Amino acid sequence: CASSEEAYNEQFF.

This clone was found once. The J gene is TRBJ1-2, the V gene TRBV14, with D maybe TRBD1 (5 bases). Per the germline V gene, CDR1 is SGHDN and CDR2 is FVKESK. V dropped 1 base and J dropped 6 bases, with 12 bases sitting between them. The CDR3 spans 14 residues. CDR3 sequence (DNA): TGTGCCAGCAGCCAAGGGCGCCAGGGTCATGGCTACACCTTC. Its translation is CASSQGRQGHGYTF.

About this clone: Other DNA sequences in this sample translate to the same CDR3. V gene TRBV11-2 combines with J gene TRBJ2-7, with 10 bases fitting TRBD2. The V and J ends lost 3 bases and 3 bases, in that order; junction bases with no gene match: 5. Germline loops: CDR1 SGHAT, CDR2 FQNNGV. The CDR3 runs to 15 residues. The CDR3 sequence: CASSFRTSGYYEQYF. For the CDR3, the DNA is TGTGCCAGCAGCTTCCGGACTAGCGGCTACTACGAGCAGTACTTC.

V and J are TRBV28 and TRBJ2-2; D not resolved. The CDR3 is 14 amino acids. V gave up 6 bases and J gave up 3 bases, with 11 bases separating them. CDR1 is MDHEN, CDR2 SYDVKM, per germline. The CDR3 bases are TGTGCCAGCAGACAAGACGGATACACCGGGGAGCTGTTTTTT. It encodes CASRQDGYTGELFF.

The chain has TRBV7-9 and TRBJ1-6; tentative D call: TRBD1 (5 bases). The V and J ends lost 0 bases and 7 bases respectively, with 16 bases between them. CDR3 length equals 17 residues. CDR1 is SEHNR and CDR2 is FQNEAQ in the germline V gene (reference sequence). The CDR3 spells CASSLAGADGYNSPLHF. DNA of the CDR3: TGTGCCAGCAGCTTAGCTGGGGCAGACGGGTACAATTCACCCCTCCACTTT.

The chain links TRBV11-2 to TRBJ1-2; weak D call: TRBD1 (5 bases). Deletions cut 1 base from V and 7 bases from J, with 10 bases between. The germline CDR1 and CDR2 sequences are SGHAT and FQNNGV. This CDR3 is built from 13 residues. CDR3 nucleotide sequence: TGTGCCAGCAGCTTAGGGCAGGGTCGTGGCTACACCTTC. The encoded protein is CASSLGQGRGYTF.

Regarding this clone: This same CDR3 is encoded by further DNA sequences in the sample. The CDR3 DNA is TGCAGCGCCTTCGGACAGGGTAACACTGAAGCTTTCTTT. It yields the protein CSAFGQGNTEAFF. The rearrangement joins TRBV29-1 to TRBJ1-1; 8 bases map to TRBD1. The CDR3 loop spans 13 amino acids. Germline V CDR1 and CDR2: SQVTM, ANQGSEA. V gave up 7 bases and J gave up 2 bases; unmatched junction bases: 6.

This clone was observed once. Here the CDR3 reads CASSVNSGEYNEQFF. The DNA for the CDR3 is TGTGCCAGCAGTGTTAATAGCGGAGAGTACAATGAGCAGTTCTTC. J is TRBJ2-1 and V is TRBV6-4; possible D gene TRBD2, 6 bases. Germline values: CDR1 MRHNA, CDR2 SNTAGT. The CDR3 consists of 15 residues. Trimming removed 4 bases from V and 4 bases from J, with 14 bases in between.

This chain uses TRBV28 with TRBJ1-5; D ambiguous. CDR3 length: 13 residues. Germline CDR1 and CDR2: MDHEN and SYDVKM. The V end lost 6 bases, the J end lost 3 bases, and 9 bases lay between the germline ends. CDR3: CASRHRSNQPQHF. CDR3 bases: TGTGCCAGCAGACATCGTTCCAATCAGCCCCAGCATTTT.

This clone has more than one count but fewer than ten. The CDR3 region has the DNA TGTGCCAGCAGTGTTACCGGGACGGTGAACACTGAAGCTTTCTTT. This encodes CASSVTGTVNTEAFF. The chain joins TRBV6-1 to TRBJ1-1; D possibly corresponds to TRBD1 (5 bases). The germline V gene has CDR1 MNHNS and CDR2 SASEGT. Trimming stripped 4 bases from V and 0 bases from J, with 12 bases between. The CDR3 sequence is 15 residues long.

The genes are TRBV4-3 and TRBJ2-7; 7 positions match TRBD2. V trimming: 0 bases; J trimming: 2 bases; junction bases outside the gene matches: 4. Germline lookup yields CDR1 LGHNA and CDR2 YSLEER. This CDR3 has 15 amino acids. This chain's CDR3 is CASSQDQAGPYEQYF. CDR3 coding DNA: TGCGCCAGCAGCCAAGACCAAGCGGGACCCTACGAGCAGTACTTC.

This sequence joins TRBV7-2 and TRBJ2-2; D is uncertain. Germline CDR1 SGHTA, CDR2 FQGNSA. CDR3 size: 14 residues. Trimming pared 2 bases from V and 6 bases from J, leaving 10 bases between. The CDR3, as DNA: TGTGCCAGCAGCTTACGACTCAACGCCGGGGAGCTGTTTTTT. This sequence encodes CASSLRLNAGELFF.

This clone was seen a handful of times. The chain links TRBV19 to TRBJ2-1, with D possibly matching TRBD2 (5 bases). V was clipped by 3 bases and J by 9 bases, with 15 bases between them. CDR3 length: 14 residues. From germline, CDR1 is LNHDA and CDR2 SQIVND (reference sequence). CDR3: CASSIGRESGEQFF. DNA for the CDR3: TGTGCCAGTAGTATTGGCCGGGAATCAGGTGAGCAGTTCTTC.

Only one count was recorded for this clone. The V and J genes are TRBV27 and TRBJ1-1, with a weak D call TRBD1 (6 bases). The CDR3 runs 16 residues. Germline CDR1 reads MNHEY; CDR2 reads SMNVEV (reference sequence). The germline V and J ends were trimmed by 6 bases and 0 bases, with 17 bases remaining between them. CDR3 sequence: CASRPTGLVMNTEAFF. DNA of the CDR3: TGTGCCAGCAGACCTACAGGGTTGGTTATGAACACTGAAGCTTTCTTT.

This clone has a handful of counts. The chain recombines TRBV7-9 with TRBJ2-3; TRBD1 aligns across 8 bases. The CDR3 is made up of 18 amino acids. In germline, CDR1 is SEHNR, CDR2 FQNEAQ (reference sequence). V gave up 4 bases and J gave up 1 base; unmatched junction bases: 13. CDR3 sequence (DNA): TGTGCCAGCAGCTACCGGGACAGGTACCGTTGGGGCACAGATACGCAGTATTTT. Translating it yields CASSYRDRYRWGTDTQYF.

J is TRBJ2-2 and V is TRBV6-1; 10 bases are a match to TRBD1. Per the germline V gene, CDR1 is MNHNS and CDR2 is SASEGT. The CDR3 extends over 17 amino acids. V lost 4 bases to trimming and J lost 0 bases; unmatched junction nucleotides: 5. CDR3 bases: TGTGCCAGCAGTGGAAGACAGGGGGCCGCGAACACCGGGGAGCTGTTTTTT. The encoded protein is CASSGRQGAANTGELFF.

The V call is TRBV29-1, the J call TRBJ2-5; TRBD2 aligns across 9 bases. The better agreement between TRBJ2-7 and the DNA end casts doubt on the J call. The CDR3 is 13 amino acids. CDR1 is SQVTM and CDR2 is ANQGSEA in the germline V gene. CDR3 region: CSALAGRTYEQYF. The CDR3 nucleotides read TGCAGCGCCCTAGCGGGAAGAACCTACGAGCAGTACTTC.

The gene calls are TRBV21-1 and TRBJ2-7; TRBD2, the table's D call, lacks a check against the DNA. TRBV21-1 is designated a pseudogene. CDR3 length: 15 amino acids. DNA for the CDR3: TGTGCCAGCAGCAAAGCTTGGGAGGCTACCTACGAGCAGTACTTC. This translates into CASSKAWEATYEQYF.

The chain is built from TRBV5-4 and TRBJ2-3; TRBD2 aligns across 8 bases. The germline V gene has CDR1 SGHNT and CDR2 YYREEE (reference sequence). CDR3 length: 15 residues. The trim removed 4 bases at V and 1 base at J, leaving 5 bases unmatched. CDR3 sequence reads: CASSAGGVGTDTQYF. CDR3 DNA: TGTGCCAGCAGCGCGGGAGGAGTAGGCACAGATACGCAGTATTTT.

This clone was recorded only once. The V call is TRBV2, the J call TRBJ1-5; maybe TRBD1 (6 bases). Trimming took off 6 bases at V and 3 bases at J, with 18 bases between the two ends. The germline V gene encodes CDR1 SNHLY and CDR2 FYNNEI. The CDR3 is 16 amino acids. The CDR3 loop is CASRRTGTISNQPQHF. The CDR3 DNA is TGTGCCAGCAGGCGAACAGGGACGATTTCCAATCAGCCCCAGCATTTT. Together with reference TRBV2 and TRBJ1-5, the CDR3 gives the full variable domain: EPEVTQTPSHQVTQMGQEVILRCVPISNHLYFYWYRQILGQKVEFLVSFYNNEISEKSEIFDDQFSVERPDGSNFTLKIRSTKLEDSAMYFCASRRTGTISNQPQHFGDGTRLSIL.

The chain has TRBV5-1 and TRBJ1-2; TRBD1 matches at 9 bases. CDR1 is SGHRS, CDR2 YFSETQ, per germline. This CDR3 region has 18 residues. Trimming at V came to 0 bases and at J to 4 bases, leaving 13 bases not matched to a gene. CDR3 nucleotides: TGCGCCAGCAGCTTGGGGAATGTCGGGACAGGGCAGGGCTATGGCTACACCTTC. Translated: CASSLGNVGTGQGYGYTF.

The chain combines TRBV10-2 with TRBJ2-5; TRBD1 aligns across 7 bases. Trimming at V came to 10 bases and at J to 7 bases, leaving 12 bases not matched to a gene. The CDR3 has 13 residues. Germline V lookup: CDR1 WSHSY, CDR2 SAAADI. CDR3 DNA sequence: TGCGCCACCTTGACAGGGCCAGTTCGGACCCAGTACTTC. It yields the protein CATLTGPVRTQYF.

Regarding this clone: Germline and junction disagree at one end, which may indicate a read error. This chain joins TRBV20-1 and TRBJ1-1; D ambiguous. The germline gives CDR1 DFQATT, CDR2 SNEGSKA (reference sequence). The CDR3 is 10 residues long. The CDR3 here is CNAVKTEAFF. CDR3 bases: TGCAATGCTGTAAAAACTGAAGCTTTCTTT.

The chain links TRBV10-1 to TRBJ2-1; maybe TRBD1 (6 bases). The CDR3 contains 16 residues. Between the trimmed V and J ends, which lost 6 bases and 5 bases, there was a span of 20 bases. The germline V gene encodes CDR1 WNHNN and CDR2 SYGVQD (reference sequence). The CDR3 loop reads CASRKMNRDMDNEQFF. DNA of the CDR3: TGCGCCAGCAGGAAGATGAACCGGGACATGGACAATGAGCAGTTCTTC.

J is TRBJ2-1 and V is TRBV10-3; TRBD2 aligns across 10 bases. Per the germline V gene, CDR1 is ENHRY and CDR2 is SYGVKD. This CDR3 comprises 13 residues. Unmatched junction bases numbered 5, after V lost 11 bases and J lost 4 bases. The DNA for the CDR3 is TGTGCCGTCGGGACTAGCGATTACAATGAGCAGTTCTTC. It encodes CAVGTSDYNEQFF.

CDR3 in DNA: TGTGCCAGCTCACCTGCGGGTTCCAGAAACACCATATATTTT. It specifies CASSPAGSRNTIYF. The rearrangement links TRBV18 to TRBJ1-3; D remains ambiguous. V lost 3 bases and J lost 5, with 11 bases in between. Germline lookup yields CDR1 KGHSH and CDR2 LQKENI. The CDR3 totals 14 residues.

For this clone: The sample carries other DNA sequences with the same CDR3. The genes are TRBV30 and TRBJ2-1, with D possibly TRBD1 on 6 matching bases. This CDR3 region has 13 residues. Trimming took 0 bases from V and 4 from J, leaving 7 bases between them. Germline CDR1 reads GTSNPN; CDR2 reads SVGIG (reference sequence). The CDR3 loop is CAWSVGGYNEQFF. CDR3 coding DNA: TGTGCCTGGAGTGTAGGGGGTTACAATGAGCAGTTCTTC.

The chain has TRBV30 and TRBJ2-1; 10 positions match TRBD2. Germline V gives CDR1 GTSNPN, CDR2 SVGIG (reference sequence). Trimming at V came to 3 bases and at J to 8 bases, leaving 4 bases not matched to a gene. CDR3 length: 13 residues. In DNA form, the CDR3 reads TGTGCCTGGAGAGTAGCGGGAGGTTATGAGCAGTTCTTC. Residues: CAWRVAGGYEQFF.

This clone came up many times. The V gene is TRBV6-6, the J gene TRBJ2-1, with D tentatively TRBD1 (5 bases). The CDR3 totals 14 residues. The germline V and J ends were trimmed by 7 bases and 8 bases, with 18 bases remaining between them. Germline lookup yields CDR1 MNHNY and CDR2 SVGAGI (reference sequence). The CDR3 is CASTLIRGSDEQFF. For the CDR3, the DNA is TGTGCCAGCACCTTAATAAGGGGATCGGATGAGCAGTTCTTC.